The sample holds many counts of the clone carrying this T cell receptor beta chain. What it binds is unknown. The length of the CDR3 is 15 residues. Deletions cut 4 bases from V and 0 bases from J, with 11 bases between. In germline, CDR1 is SGHKS, CDR2 YYEKEE (reference sequence). TCRdb processed the 5' RACE reads anew with MiXCR; each CDR3 protein has one entry. There are 450,000 or so distinct CDR3 sequences in the sample; around 25% occur only once, and under 15% lies in the top ten. This sample is drawn from a study of T-cell memory formation after mild COVID-19. Study observations and caveats: Pre-infection memory already had some responding clones, implying cross-reactive memory joined. CD4+ contracting clones were found mainly in CM and EM, and CD8+ ones in EMRA.

The sequenced material came from PBMCs or a T cell subset sorted from them (not recorded which). The genes are TRBV5-5 and TRBJ2-1, with D hard to call. The source is an adult woman who had mild COVID-19 (a few samples of this study predate the infection). Cell type and time point are not known. CDR3 in amino acids: CASSPPLRSYNEQFF. DNA for the CDR3: TGTGCCAGCAGCCCCCCCCTGCGCTCCTACAATGAGCAGTTCTTC.